The 22 T cell receptor beta chains presented below share a single source sample, sequenced in a study of blood T cell repertoires in COVID-19. Profiled with immunoSEQ multiplex PCR; TCRdb holds only in-frame clones, not every one. The data show a few hundred thousand clones, more than 75% seen once. Sample: PBMCs or T cells enriched from blood (not recorded which). Receptor source: a woman between 18 and 29 years old who had recovered from COVID-19.

The genes are TRBV30 and TRBJ1-6; the match to TRBD1 covers 11 bases. The CDR3 runs 12 residues. The V gene end was trimmed by 7 bases and the J gene end by 8 bases; junction bases not matched to a gene: 1. Germline V lookup: CDR1 GTSNPN, CDR2 SVGIG (reference sequence). CDR3 sequence (DNA): TGTGCCTTGGGACAGGGGGATTCACCCCTCCACTTT. The encoded protein is CALGQGDSPLHF.

V and J are TRBV7-3 and TRBJ2-1, with D possibly being TRBD1 (6 bases). The CDR3 loop spans 14 amino acids. The V gene's germline CDR1 is SGHTA and CDR2 FQGTGA. V was clipped by 5 bases and J by 5 bases, with 13 bases between them. The CDR3 coding sequence is TGTGCCAGCAGCCCCCGACAGGCAGACAATGAGCAGTTCTTC. Translation: CASSPRQADNEQFF.

The J gene is TRBJ1-2, the V gene TRBV29-1; TRBD1 matches at 7 bases. V lost 3 bases, J lost 0 bases, and 4 bases stayed unmatched. Germline lookup yields CDR1 SQVTM and CDR2 ANQGSEA. This CDR3 contains 14 residues. The CDR3 sequence is CSVDSGGANYGYTF. The CDR3 DNA is TGCAGCGTTGACTCAGGGGGAGCTAACTATGGCTACACCTTC.

The chain couples TRBV6-2 or TRBV6-3 to TRBJ2-5; tentatively, D is TRBD2 (5 bases). V gave up 6 bases and J gave up 1 base, with 9 bases separating them. Germline V lookup: CDR1 MNHEY, CDR2 SVGEGT. This CDR3 is 13 amino acids long. The DNA of the CDR3 is TGTGCCAGCAGCCCCGGGGTCCAAGAGACCCAGTACTTC. Translating it yields CASSPGVQETQYF.

V and J are TRBV27 and TRBJ2-1, with 8 bases aligning to TRBD1. Trimming cost V 6 bases and J 5 bases; bases outside gene matches: 9. The CDR3 has 15 residues. Germline CDR1 MNHEY, CDR2 SMNVEV (reference sequence). CDR3 protein: CASSSTGAGDNEQFF. In DNA, the CDR3 is TGTGCCAGCAGCTCGACAGGGGCGGGTGACAATGAGCAGTTCTTC.

The rearrangement joins TRBV7-2 to TRBJ1-2, with D perhaps matching TRBD1 (6 bases). This CDR3 region has 14 residues. Germline assignment: CDR1 SGHTA and CDR2 FQGNSA. V lost 6 bases and J 2 bases, leaving 13 bases between the germline ends. CDR3 residues: CASRPGGGNYGYTF. The DNA for the CDR3 is TGTGCCAGCAGGCCGGGGGGGGGCAACTATGGCTACACCTTC.

In this sample, this clone turned up once. The chain couples TRBV7-9 to TRBJ1-6; D perhaps matches TRBD1 (5 bases). The CDR3 is 15 amino acids. V gave up 0 bases and J gave up 8 bases, with 11 bases separating them. The germline V gene encodes CDR1 SEHNR and CDR2 FQNEAQ (reference sequence). The CDR3 is CASSLASGDYSPLHF. Here the CDR3 DNA reads TGTGCCAGCAGCTTAGCGTCGGGGGATTATTCACCCCTCCACTTT.

The chain is built from TRBV5-6 and TRBJ1-6, with D perhaps matching TRBD1 (5 bases). V lost 2 bases and J lost 8, with 11 bases in between. The CDR3 has 14 amino acids. Germline V gene lookup returns CDR1 SGHDT and CDR2 YYEEEE. The CDR3 bases are TGTGCCAGCAGCTTCGACAGAGGCGATTCACCCCTCCACTTT. Encoded protein: CASSFDRGDSPLHF.

The rearrangement uses TRBV19 and TRBJ1-2; TRBD1 agrees at 7 bases. Germline CDR1 and CDR2: LNHDA and SQIVND (reference sequence). The V and J ends lost 6 bases and 1 base, in that order; junction bases with no gene match: 8. The CDR3 sequence is 15 residues long. Written as DNA, the CDR3 is TGTGCCAGTAGCCCAGGACAGGCGTATAACTATGGCTACACCTTC. This translates into CASSPGQAYNYGYTF. Using reference TRBV19 and TRBJ1-2 for the parts outside the CDR3, the full variable domain is DGGITQSPKYLFRKEGQNVTLSCEQNLNHDAMYWYRQDPGQGLRLIYYSQIVNDFQKGDIAEGYSVSREKKESFPLTVTSAQKNPTAFYLCASSPGQAYNYGYTFGSGTRLTVV.

The chain carries TRBV5-4 and TRBJ2-5; D remains ambiguous. Germline V gene data show CDR1 as SGHNT and CDR2 as YYREEE (reference sequence). This CDR3 region has 15 residues. The ends were cut back, 4 bases at V and 2 bases at J, with 15 bases in the middle. CDR3 loop: CASSPVGLEQETQYF. CDR3 nucleotides: TGTGCCAGCAGCCCTGTCGGGTTAGAACAAGAGACCCAGTACTTC.

The chain employs TRBV19 and TRBJ2-1; TRBD1 matches at 8 bases. Germline assignment: CDR1 LNHDA and CDR2 SQIVND (reference sequence). The V and J ends lost 5 bases and 7 bases, in that order; junction bases with no gene match: 4. This CDR3 is 13 amino acids long. CDR3 nucleotides: TGTGCCAGTAGTCGCGACAGGGGAAATGAGCAGTTCTTC. Amino acids: CASSRDRGNEQFF.

The chain is built from TRBV18 and TRBJ2-3, with 8 nucleotides matching TRBD2. V was clipped by 6 bases and J by 4 bases; unmatched bases: 9. The CDR3 loop spans 15 amino acids. Per the germline V gene, CDR1 is KGHSH and CDR2 is LQKENI. DNA for the CDR3: TGTGCCAGCTCCCCCCCGGGGGGGCTGGCAGATACGCAGTATTTT. This gives the protein CASSPPGGLADTQYF.

The chain employs TRBV18 and TRBJ1-4; no reliable D call. The germline gives CDR1 KGHSH, CDR2 LQKENI. Trimming removed 0 bases at V and 5 bases at J, with 13 bases between. The CDR3 is made up of 16 amino acids. The CDR3 is CASSPPMTFGNEKLFF. The CDR3 DNA is TGTGCCAGCTCACCACCGATGACGTTCGGGAATGAAAAACTGTTTTTT.

This clone was seen only once. CDR3 in amino acids: CASSSHDRVPGELFF. CDR3 in DNA: TGTGCCAGCAGCTCTCATGACAGGGTCCCCGGGGAGCTGTTTTTT. The chain carries TRBV7-3 and TRBJ2-2; TRBD1 aligns across 7 bases. The CDR3 extends over 15 amino acids. Looked up from germline, CDR1 is SGHTA and CDR2 is FQGTGA. The V and J ends lost 4 bases and 6 bases, in that order; junction bases with no gene match: 8.

The chain employs TRBV7-2 and TRBJ2-2; TRBD1 is a possible D gene (5 bases). There are 14 residues in the CDR3. Germline assignment: CDR1 SGHTA and CDR2 FQGNSA. The V gene lost 1 base and the J gene lost 5 bases, with 8 bases spanning the gap. For the CDR3, the DNA is TGTGCCAGCAGCTTAGTATACAGGACCGGGGAGCTGTTTTTT. Amino acids: CASSLVYRTGELFF.

The chain combines TRBV15 with TRBJ2-7, with a possible D match to TRBD2 (7 bases). Germline-derived CDR1 and CDR2 are LNHNV and YYDKDF (reference sequence). The V gene lost 3 bases and the J gene lost 0 bases, with 12 bases spanning the gap. The length of the CDR3 is 15 residues. This CDR3 reads CATSSRGGGSYEQYF. DNA for the CDR3: TGTGCCACCAGCAGCCGAGGGGGGGGCTCCTACGAGCAGTACTTC.

The chain recombines TRBV3-1 (or the pseudogene TRBV3-2) with TRBJ2-4; perhaps TRBD1 as D (6 bases). V was shortened by 2 bases and J by 5 bases, with 13 bases between the two germline ends. Germline V gives CDR1 LGHDT, CDR2 YNNKEL (reference sequence). The CDR3 is made up of 15 amino acids. The CDR3 sequence is CASSQTGMNQNIQYF. CDR3 DNA: TGTGCCAGCAGCCAAACAGGGATGAATCAAAACATTCAGTACTTC.

The genes are TRBV3-1 (or the pseudogene TRBV3-2) and TRBJ1-1, with D possibly TRBD1 on 6 matching bases. CDR1 and CDR2 (germline): LGHDT, YNNKEL (reference sequence). Trimming took off 3 bases at V and 2 bases at J, with 13 bases between the two ends. The CDR3 has 15 residues. Here the CDR3 DNA reads TGTGCCAGCAGCCAGCGAGGGGGGGGCAACACTGAAGCTTTCTTT. Translated: CASSQRGGGNTEAFF.

The V call is TRBV2, the J call TRBJ1-4, with TRBD1 matching over 10 bases. The CDR3 is 14 residues long. V lost 6 bases, J lost 5 bases, and 3 bases stayed unmatched. Germline CDR1 SNHLY, CDR2 FYNNEI. The CDR3 spells CASSGTGENEKLFF. CDR3 DNA: TGTGCCAGCAGCGGGACAGGGGAGAATGAAAAACTGTTTTTT.

This chain uses TRBV6-2 or TRBV6-3 with TRBJ1-5; the D is unclear. Trimming removed 0 bases at V and 5 bases at J, with 11 bases between. CDR3 length: 15 amino acids. In germline, CDR1 is MNHEY, CDR2 SVGEGT. The CDR3 nucleotides read TGTGCCAGCAGTTACTCGGGCTTTGGTGATCAGCCCCAGCATTTT. Protein product: CASSYSGFGDQPQHF.

The chain combines TRBV3-1 (or the pseudogene TRBV3-2) with TRBJ2-5; 9 bases map to TRBD2. In germline, CDR1 is LGHDT, CDR2 YNNKEL (reference sequence). V trimming: 4 bases; J trimming: 5 bases; junction bases outside the gene matches: 5. CDR3 length equals 14 residues. In DNA form, the CDR3 reads TGTGCCAGCAGCCCTAGCGGGATTAGGGAGACCCAGTACTTC. Its translation is CASSPSGIRETQYF.

This chain joins TRBV5-6 and TRBJ1-4; the match to TRBD1 covers 10 bases. Germline V CDR1 and CDR2: SGHDT, YYEEEE. This CDR3 contains 14 residues. Trimming took 4 bases from V and 8 from J; bases not matched to a gene: 5. The CDR3 protein is CASSAGQGSEKLFF. As DNA, the CDR3 is TGTGCCAGCAGCGCGGGACAGGGGTCCGAAAAACTGTTTTTT.